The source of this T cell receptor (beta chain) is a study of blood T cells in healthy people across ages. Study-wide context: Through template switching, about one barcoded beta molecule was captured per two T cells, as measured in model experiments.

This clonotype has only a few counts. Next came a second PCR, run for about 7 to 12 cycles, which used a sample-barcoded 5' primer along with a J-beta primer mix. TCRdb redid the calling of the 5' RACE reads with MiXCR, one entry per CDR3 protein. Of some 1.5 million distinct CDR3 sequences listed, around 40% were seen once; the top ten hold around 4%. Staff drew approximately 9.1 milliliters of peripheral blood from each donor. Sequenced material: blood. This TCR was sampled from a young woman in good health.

CDR3 amino acids: CASSLGEVTDTQYF. In DNA, the CDR3 is TGTGCCAGCAGCTTAGGTGAGGTCACAGATACGCAGTATTTT. This chain joins TRBV7-2 and TRBJ2-3, with D uncertain. This CDR3 region has 14 residues. The germline gives CDR1 SGHTA, CDR2 FQGNSA. Trimming cost V 1 base and J 2 bases, with 7 bases left between them. Full variable domain (remainder filled in from reference TRBV7-2 and TRBJ2-3): GAGVSQSPSNKVTEKGKDVELRCDPISGHTALYWYRQSLGQGLEFLIYFQGNSAPDKSGLPSDRFSAERTGGSVSTLTIQRTQQEDSAVYLCASSLGEVTDTQYFGPGTRLTVL.